This T cell receptor (beta chain) appears in the sequencing data of a study of control samples from healthy donors and cancer patients. V trimming: 1 base; J trimming: 4 bases; junction bases outside the gene matches: 11. The CDR3 is 18 residues long. Measured with immunoSEQ multiplex PCR; TCRdb has only the in-frame clones, and not every one. The repertoire consists of thousands of clones, with about two thirds occurring once and the leading ten covering about 7.3%. The count of this clone is one. Sequenced input: formalin-fixed, paraffin-embedded tissue. J is TRBJ2-7 and V is TRBV5-3; TRBD2 matches 13 bases. TRBV5-3 has ORF status, its function being uncertain. The clonotype comes from a male donor with melanoma. For the CDR3, the DNA is TGTGCCAGAAGCTTGACCCGGACTAGCGGGAGCAGTTGGTACGAGCAGTACTTC. Its translation: CARSLTRTSGSSWYEQYF.